These T cell receptor beta chains were read from a single sample in a study of cytomegalovirus exposure and HLA in healthy donors. Clones were sequenced by immunoSEQ multiplex PCR, and TCRdb holds only the in-frame ones, with some missing. The data hold 130,000 or so clones, with around 80% observed a single time. Sequencing was carried out using PBMCs. The receptor source for this set is a woman aged 40 to 50 in good health and CMV-seronegative. Each CDR3 is given with its conserved first and last residue. Each record gives: V gene, J gene, D gene, clone size, CDR3 DNA, CDR3 protein. The D gene is left open where the match is weak. Rows may omit the clone size; those that give it use once, few, many or a size class.

TRBV5-6,TRBJ2-5,NA,NA,TGTGCCAGCAGCTTGGGTCGGGGACAAATGGGAGAGACCCAGTACTTC,CASSLGRGQMGETQYF
TRBV5-4,TRBJ2-1,NA,NA,TGTGCCAGCAGCTTGGACCCCACCGCGGGTGAGCAGTTCTTC,CASSLDPTAGEQFF
TRBV6-6,TRBJ2-2,TRBD2,once,TGTGCCAGCAGTTATACCCTTGGCGGGAGCACCGGGGAGCTGTTTTTT,CASSYTLGGSTGELFF
TRBV18,TRBJ2-5,NA,NA,TGTGCCAGCTCACAAGGACACGCCTCTGAGACCCAGTACTTC,CASSQGHASETQYF
TRBV4-3,TRBJ2-7,TRBD2,few,TGCGCCAGCAGCCAAGTTCTAGCGGCCACCTACGAGCAGTACTTC,CASSQVLAATYEQYF
TRBV15,TRBJ1-5,TRBD1,few,TGTGCCACCACCCCAGACAGGGGAGCATGGCAGCCCCAGCATTTT,CATTPDRGAWQPQHF
TRBV14,TRBJ2-5,NA,NA,TGTGCCAGCAGCCTACCTCTAAGTAAGACCCAGTACTTC,CASSLPLSKTQYF
TRBV7-2,TRBJ2-2,NA,NA,TGTGCCATCCGTGGGACTTCTAACACCGGGGAGCTGTTTTTT,CAIRGTSNTGELFF
TRBV5-4,TRBJ2-7,NA,NA,TGTGCCAGCAGCTCGGTTGGGGACAAGAGCTCCTACGAGCAGTACTTC,CASSSVGDKSSYEQYF
TRBV28,TRBJ1-2,NA,NA,TGTGCCAGCAGTTCCCAGACTGTTGGCTACACCTTC,CASSSQTVGYTF
TRBV27,TRBJ1-4,TRBD1,NA,TGTGCCAGCGGGCTCCAGGGGGTCGCAACTAATGAAAAACTGTTTTTT,CASGLQGVATNEKLFF
TRBV5-1,TRBJ2-1,NA,NA,TGCGCCAGCAGCTTATTTGGGCTAGCGACCGATGAGCAGTTCTTC,CASSLFGLATDEQFF
TRBV2,TRBJ2-5,NA,once,TGTGCCAGCATCCCCCTTCGGCAAGAGACCCAGTACTTC,CASIPLRQETQYF
TRBV7-2,TRBJ2-7,NA,NA,TGTGCCAGCAGCCCCGCCCTGGACATTTACGAGCAGTACTTC,CASSPALDIYEQYF
TRBV28,TRBJ1-1,TRBD1,NA,TGTGCCAGCAGTTTTTTCGGACAGGGGGGCACTGAAGCTTTCTTT,CASSFFGQGGTEAFF
TRBV5-6,TRBJ2-7,NA,NA,TGTGCCAGCAGCTCGCCGGTACAGGGCCCCTTATCCTACGAGCAGTACTTC,CASSSPVQGPLSYEQYF
TRBV19,TRBJ1-2,TRBD1,NA,TGTGCCAGTAGTATAGGTGGGACAGTAGGCCACCTCGCCTACACCTTC,CASSIGGTVGHLAYTF
TRBV6-5,TRBJ2-1,NA,NA,TGTGCCAGCAGTTACCGGAGCTCCTACAATGAGCAGTTCTTC,CASSYRSSYNEQFF
TRBV28,TRBJ1-6,TRBD1,NA,TGTGCCAGCAGTTTAATGGGACAGCTACTTAGTTCACCCCTCCACTTT,CASSLMGQLLSSPLHF
TRBV28,TRBJ2-7,TRBD2,once,TGTGCCAGCAGTTTATCCGGCGGGGGGTCCTACGAGCAGTACTTC,CASSLSGGGSYEQYF
TRBV5-5,TRBJ2-7,NA,NA,TGTGCCAGCAGCTTGGACTTCTCGAAGGAGCAGTACTTC,CASSLDFSKEQYF
TRBV5-6,TRBJ1-4,NA,few,TGTGCCAGCACCCCGTCTCTCAGGGGTAGGAATGAAAAACTGTTTTTT,CASTPSLRGRNEKLFF
TRBV28,TRBJ2-7,NA,NA,TGTGCCAGCAGTTTCTTACGGGACTACGAGCAGTACTTC,CASSFLRDYEQYF
TRBV30,TRBJ2-7,TRBD1,NA,TGTGCCTGGAGTACCTACCAGGGGGCAAGTGACGAGCAGTACTTC,CAWSTYQGASDEQYF
TRBV28,TRBJ2-7,TRBD2,few,TGTGCCAGCAGTTTAGTATCGCTAGCGGGGGTCTACGAGCAGTACTTC,CASSLVSLAGVYEQYF
TRBV2,TRBJ1-2,NA,NA,TGTGCCAGCGTTAAAGGGGATGGCTACACCTTC,CASVKGDGYTF
TRBV4-2,TRBJ2-7,TRBD1,NA,TGTGCCAGCAGCCAAACCGGGACAGGGACCTACGAGCAGTACTTC,CASSQTGTGTYEQYF
TRBV18,TRBJ1-3,NA,NA,TGTGCCAGCTCACCCGTGGCCGGGTTCGACTCTGGAAACACCATATATTTT,CASSPVAGFDSGNTIYF
TRBV15,TRBJ1-1,TRBD1,NA,TGTGCCACCAGCAGAGGGGGGACAGGGTTCACTGAAGCTTTCTTT,CATSRGGTGFTEAFF
TRBV15,TRBJ1-1,NA,NA,TGTGCCACCAGCGGTTCCAGGGAATACACTGAAGCTTTCTTT,CATSGSREYTEAFF
TRBV16,TRBJ1-5,NA,NA,TGTGCCAGCAGCCAATGGGCCAGCAATCAGCCCCAGCATTTT,CASSQWASNQPQHF
TRBV10-3,TRBJ1-2,TRBD1,NA,TGTGCCATCAGTGAACAGGGGGGAACGTATGGCTACACCTTC,CAISEQGGTYGYTF
TRBV7-6,TRBJ2-1,TRBD2,NA,TGTGCCAGCAGCTTCCTGGGGGGTAGCGGGGCGGGGAATGAGCAGTTCTTC,CASSFLGGSGAGNEQFF
TRBV7-2,TRBJ2-1,TRBD2,few,TGTGCCAGCAGCTTAGGTGGGACTAGGGGCTCCTACAATGAGCAGTTCTTC,CASSLGGTRGSYNEQFF
TRBV5-1,TRBJ2-3,NA,NA,TGCGCCAGCAGCTCAGGGACTCACACAGATACGCAGTATTTT,CASSSGTHTDTQYF
TRBV11-3,TRBJ2-1,TRBD2,once,TGTGCCAGCAGCTTAGAAGGGACTAGCGGGAGTGTGAGTAATGAGCAGTTCTTC,CASSLEGTSGSVSNEQFF
TRBV4-1,TRBJ2-5,NA,NA,TGCGCCAGCAGCCAGCCGGACACAAAAGAGACCCAGTACTTC,CASSQPDTKETQYF
TRBV19,TRBJ1-1,TRBD1,once,TGTGCCACATCAGGGGGCGTTCTGAACACTGAAGCTTTCTTT,CATSGGVLNTEAFF
TRBV5-1,TRBJ2-2,TRBD1,NA,TGCGCCAGCAGCCCGAGGACAGGGGGCGGCACCGGGGAGCTGTTTTTT,CASSPRTGGGTGELFF
TRBV6-4,TRBJ2-1,TRBD2,NA,TGTGCCAGCAGTGTGGAAGCGGGAGCATTTGATGAGCAGTTCTTC,CASSVEAGAFDEQFF
TRBV7-3,TRBJ2-5,TRBD2,once,TGTGCCAGCAGCCTAATAGGAGGACTAGCGGGACAAGAGACCCAGTACTTC,CASSLIGGLAGQETQYF
TRBV9,TRBJ1-2,TRBD1,NA,TGTGCCAGCAGTTCAGGGGGCGCTAACTATGGCTACACCTTC,CASSSGGANYGYTF